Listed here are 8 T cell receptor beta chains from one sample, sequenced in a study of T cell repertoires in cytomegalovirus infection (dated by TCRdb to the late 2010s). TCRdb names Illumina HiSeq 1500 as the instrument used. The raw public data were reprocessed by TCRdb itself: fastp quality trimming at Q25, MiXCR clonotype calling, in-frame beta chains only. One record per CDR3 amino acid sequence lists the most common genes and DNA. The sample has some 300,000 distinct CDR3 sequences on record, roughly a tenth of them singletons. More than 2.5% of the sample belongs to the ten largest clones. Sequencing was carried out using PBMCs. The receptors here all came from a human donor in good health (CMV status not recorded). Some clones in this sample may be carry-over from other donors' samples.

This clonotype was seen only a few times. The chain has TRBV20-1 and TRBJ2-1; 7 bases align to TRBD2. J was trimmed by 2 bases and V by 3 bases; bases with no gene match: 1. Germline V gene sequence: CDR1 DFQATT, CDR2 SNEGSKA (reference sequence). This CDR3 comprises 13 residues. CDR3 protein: CSARAGAYNEQFF. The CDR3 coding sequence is TGCAGTGCTAGGGCGGGGGCCTACAATGAGCAGTTCTTC.

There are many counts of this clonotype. The DNA of the CDR3 is TGTGCCAGCGGTAGAGAGGGAAGCTCCTACAATGAGCAGTTCTTC. This sequence encodes CASGREGSSYNEQFF. The chain recombines TRBV6-4 with TRBJ2-1, with D maybe TRBD2 (5 bases). V lost 8 bases, J lost 0 bases, and 14 bases lay in between. This CDR3 is 15 amino acids long. The germline V gene encodes CDR1 MRHNA and CDR2 SNTAGT.

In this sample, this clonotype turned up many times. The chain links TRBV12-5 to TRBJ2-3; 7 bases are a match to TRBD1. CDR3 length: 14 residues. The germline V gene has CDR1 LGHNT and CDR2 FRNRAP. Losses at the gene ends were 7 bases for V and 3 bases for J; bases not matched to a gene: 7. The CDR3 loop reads CASAWDRRTDTQYF. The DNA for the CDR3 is TGTGCTAGTGCCTGGGACAGACGGACAGATACGCAGTATTTT. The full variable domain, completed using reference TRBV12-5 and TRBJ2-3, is DARVTQTPRHKVTEMGQEVTMRCQPILGHNTVFWYRQTMMQGLELLAYFRNRAPLDDSGMPKDRFSAEMPDATLATLKIQPSEPRDSAVYFCASAWDRRTDTQYFGPGTRLTVL.

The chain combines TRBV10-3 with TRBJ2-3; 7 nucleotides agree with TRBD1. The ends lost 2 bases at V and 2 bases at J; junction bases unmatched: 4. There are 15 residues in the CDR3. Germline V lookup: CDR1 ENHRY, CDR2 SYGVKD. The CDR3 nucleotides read TGTGCCATCAGTGAGGGGACAGACATCACAGATACGCAGTATTTT. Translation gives CAISEGTDITDTQYF.

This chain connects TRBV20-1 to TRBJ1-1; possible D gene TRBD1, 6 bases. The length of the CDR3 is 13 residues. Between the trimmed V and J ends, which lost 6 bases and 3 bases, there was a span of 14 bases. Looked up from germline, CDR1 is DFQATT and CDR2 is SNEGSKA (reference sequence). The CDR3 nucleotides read TGCAGTGCGGGGGCCCGGAGGGACACTGAAGCTTTCTTT. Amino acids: CSAGARRDTEAFF.

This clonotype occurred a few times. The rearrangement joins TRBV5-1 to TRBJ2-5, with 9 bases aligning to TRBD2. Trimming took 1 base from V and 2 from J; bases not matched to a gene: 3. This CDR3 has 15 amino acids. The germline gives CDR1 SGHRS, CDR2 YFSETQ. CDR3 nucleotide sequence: TGCGCCAGCAGCTTGAGTCTAGCGGGACAAGAGACCCAGTACTTC. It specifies CASSLSLAGQETQYF.

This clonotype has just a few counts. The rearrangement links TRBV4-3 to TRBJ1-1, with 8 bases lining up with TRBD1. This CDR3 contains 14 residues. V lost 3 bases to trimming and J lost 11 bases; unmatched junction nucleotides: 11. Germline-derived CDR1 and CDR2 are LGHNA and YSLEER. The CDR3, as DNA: TGCGCCAGCAGCCACCTAGGGACAGGATTAGGCGCTTTCTTT. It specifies CASSHLGTGLGAFF.

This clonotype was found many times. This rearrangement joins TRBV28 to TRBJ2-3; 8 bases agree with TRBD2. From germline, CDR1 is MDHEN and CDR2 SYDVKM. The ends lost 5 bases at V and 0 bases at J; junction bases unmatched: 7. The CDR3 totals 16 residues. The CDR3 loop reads CASSAPGGASTDTQYF. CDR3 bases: TGTGCCAGCAGTGCCCCGGGAGGGGCGAGCACAGATACGCAGTATTTT.